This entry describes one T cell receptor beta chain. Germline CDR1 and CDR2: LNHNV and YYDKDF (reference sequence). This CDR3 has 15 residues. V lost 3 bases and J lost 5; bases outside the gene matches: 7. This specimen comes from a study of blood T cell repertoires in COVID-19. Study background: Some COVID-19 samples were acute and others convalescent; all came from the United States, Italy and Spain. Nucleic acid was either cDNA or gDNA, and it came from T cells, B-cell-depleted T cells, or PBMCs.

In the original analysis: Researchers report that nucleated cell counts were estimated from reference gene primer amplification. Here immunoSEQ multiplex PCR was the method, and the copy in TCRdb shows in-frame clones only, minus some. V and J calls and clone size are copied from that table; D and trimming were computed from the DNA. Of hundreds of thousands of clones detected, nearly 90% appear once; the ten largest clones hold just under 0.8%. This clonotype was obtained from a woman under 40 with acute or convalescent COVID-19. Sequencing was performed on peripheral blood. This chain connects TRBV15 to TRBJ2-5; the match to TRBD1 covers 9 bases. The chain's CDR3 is CATSSPTGGGETQYF. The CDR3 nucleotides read TGTGCCACCAGCAGCCCCACAGGGGGCGGGGAGACCCAGTACTTC. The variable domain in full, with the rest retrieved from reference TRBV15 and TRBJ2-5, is DAMVIQNPRYQVTQFGKPVTLSCSQTLNHNVMYWYQQKSSQAPKLLFHYYDKDFNNEADTPDNFQSRRPNTSFCFLDIRSPGLGDTAMYLCATSSPTGGGETQYFGPGTRLLVL.